The rows below give T cell receptor beta chains drawn from one sample of a study of blood T cell repertoires in COVID-19. Clones were sequenced by immunoSEQ multiplex PCR, and TCRdb holds only the in-frame ones, with some missing. The sample holds about 46,000 clones, 65% to 85% seen once. Sequencing used peripheral blood. The receptor set was obtained from a woman over 75 with acute or convalescent COVID-19. CDR3s include the opening cysteine and the closing phenylalanine or tryptophan. The D gene is left open where the match is weak.

J: TRBJ1-6; D: TRBD1; length: 15; V: TRBV3-1/TRBV3-2; CDR3: CASSLEDRGNSPLHF
J: TRBJ1-4; D: NA; length: 18; V: TRBV3-1/TRBV3-2; CDR3: CASSPRQARGATNEKLFF
J: TRBJ2-3; D: NA; length: 16; V: TRBV7-9; CDR3: CASSATGLRSTDTQYF
J: TRBJ1-2; D: NA; length: 14; V: TRBV5-4; CDR3: CASSLVSGDYGYTF
J: TRBJ2-5; D: NA; length: 14; V: TRBV4-2; CDR3: CASSQDPQFETQYF
J: TRBJ1-1; D: NA; length: 13; V: TRBV6-6; CDR3: CASSSQGNTEAFF
J: TRBJ2-2; D: NA; length: 16; V: TRBV3-1/TRBV3-2; CDR3: CASSQHPAGGPGELFF
J: TRBJ1-3; D: TRBD1; length: 17; V: TRBV12-5; CDR3: CASGSKGQGSSGNTIYF
J: TRBJ2-1; D: NA; length: 13; V: TRBV10-1; CDR3: CASSGTVGNEQFF
J: TRBJ1-6; D: NA; length: 15; V: TRBV5-4; CDR3: CASRPEVPLGSPLHF
J: TRBJ2-2; D: NA; length: 15; V: TRBV18; CDR3: CASSPPIGNTGELFF
J: TRBJ2-1; D: NA; length: 14; V: TRBV2; CDR3: CATHTGGAYNEQFF
J: TRBJ1-4; D: NA; length: 15; V: TRBV4-1; CDR3: CASNGRAAANEKLFF
J: TRBJ2-1; D: NA; length: 14; V: TRBV18; CDR3: CASSPGSSYNEQFF
J: TRBJ2-5; D: NA; length: 15; V: TRBV2; CDR3: CASSKRTGYQETQYF
J: TRBJ1-6; D: TRBD1; length: 15; V: TRBV19; CDR3: CATSTGTVGSSPLHF
J: TRBJ2-3; D: TRBD2; length: 13; V: TRBV30; CDR3: CARTSGGTDTQYF
J: TRBJ2-6; D: TRBD1; length: 17; V: TRBV15; CDR3: CATTPGQGASGANVLTF
J: TRBJ1-1; D: NA; length: 13; V: TRBV12-3/TRBV12-4; CDR3: CASSFGRGTEAFF
J: TRBJ2-3; D: NA; length: 17; V: TRBV5-1; CDR3: CASSLAGQIFPSDTQYF
J: TRBJ1-5; D: TRBD1; length: 15; V: TRBV5-1; CDR3: CASSPEGAGNQPQHF
J: TRBJ1-2; D: NA; length: 14; V: TRBV24-1; CDR3: CATNKPFRIYGYTF
J: TRBJ1-1; D: TRBD1; length: 15; V: TRBV3-1/TRBV3-2; CDR3: CASSKRTGHEKAAFF
J: TRBJ2-6; D: NA; length: 16; V: TRBV19; CDR3: CASSTTARSGANVLTF
J: TRBJ1-3; D: NA; length: 14; V: TRBV29-1; CDR3: CSVDITNSGNTIYF
J: TRBJ2-2; D: NA; length: 13; V: TRBV11-2; CDR3: CASSPSNTGELFF
J: TRBJ1-1; D: TRBD1; length: 16; V: TRBV16; CDR3: CASSLQGGQGAGEAFF
J: TRBJ2-3; D: TRBD1; length: 13; V: TRBV5-1; CDR3: CASGGQETDTQYF
J: TRBJ1-6; D: TRBD1; length: 15; V: TRBV3-1/TRBV3-2; CDR3: CASSLDGQGNSPLHF
J: TRBJ1-1; D: NA; length: 14; V: TRBV7-6; CDR3: CASSSTGLNTEAFF
J: TRBJ1-2; D: NA; length: 14; V: TRBV5-1; CDR3: CASSLALGFYGYTF
J: TRBJ2-1; D: NA; length: 15; V: TRBV5-1; CDR3: CASSPGRGKVIEQFF
J: TRBJ1-5; D: NA; length: 14; V: TRBV2; CDR3: CASSEARVGQPQHF
J: TRBJ1-6; D: TRBD1; length: 14; V: TRBV5-6; CDR3: CATQYRGLNSPLHF
J: TRBJ1-1; D: NA; length: 15; V: TRBV6-5; CDR3: CASVRGSSWNTEAFF
J: TRBJ1-1; D: TRBD1; length: 12; V: TRBV12-3/TRBV12-4; CDR3: CASSPGTDEAFF
J: TRBJ1-3; D: NA; length: 16; V: TRBV15; CDR3: CATSRELGGTGNTIYF
J: TRBJ2-3; D: TRBD2; length: 18; V: TRBV3-1/TRBV3-2; CDR3: CASSQLAGGPSSTDTQYF
J: TRBJ2-7; D: NA; length: 17; V: TRBV6-4; CDR3: CASSDHQRQGLTYEQYF
J: TRBJ1-2; D: NA; length: 13; V: TRBV6-5; CDR3: CASSRTVNYGYTF
J: TRBJ1-4; D: TRBD1; length: 15; V: TRBV5-1; CDR3: CASSPTGATNEKLFF
J: TRBJ1-4; D: NA; length: 15; V: TRBV5-1; CDR3: CASSLVGRGNEKLFF
J: TRBJ1-1; D: NA; length: 15; V: TRBV6-5; CDR3: CASSYSTRGGTEAFF
J: TRBJ2-2; D: TRBD1; length: 16; V: TRBV5-4; CDR3: CASSLPGQGNTGELFF
J: TRBJ2-7; D: TRBD1; length: 12; V: TRBV5-1; CDR3: CASRGDSYEQYF
J: TRBJ1-2; D: TRBD1; length: 14; V: TRBV25-1; CDR3: CASTRQGTNYGYTF
J: TRBJ2-3; D: NA; length: 14; V: TRBV4-1; CDR3: CASSQVPFTDTQYF
J: TRBJ1-3; D: TRBD1; length: 14; V: TRBV5-5; CDR3: CASSLRGGGNTIYF